The entry below gives a single T cell receptor (beta chain) sequence along with its context. This clone has more than one count but fewer than ten. This receptor's antigen is unknown. Per-base qualities were not stored, and no clone one base away is much larger. TCRbeta CDR3 regions were amplified from genomic DNA using the immunoSEQ Assay, a bias-controlled multiplex PCR. Per the source publication's procedure: Within the assay, amplification of reference gene primers was used to estimate how many nucleated cells each sample contained. To quantify the absolute abundance of each unique TCRbeta CDR3 rearrangement, sequence reads were collapsed and filtered. For each sample, productive Simpson clonality was calculated as the square root of Simpson's diversity index over productive rearrangements. TCRdb carries this immuneACCESS record with in-frame sequences only. Its versions omit some clonotypes, under half of them owing to an unresolved V gene in the studies checked, with the rest unexplained. The DNA was the basis for D and trimming; V, J and clone size are from that table. The sample profile shows a few hundred thousand clones; 85% of them were found once. 3% to 4% of the sample lies in the top ten.

The data derive from a study of blood T cell repertoires in COVID-19 (TCRdb year 2020). For the wider study: The collaborator samples originated in the United States, Italy and Spain and spanned the acute and convalescent phases of COVID-19. The samples were drawn from two sources: the first 160 participants of the ongoing ImmuneRACE study, and over 950 subjects contributed by 6 global collaborators. Where available, HLA class I and class II types were taken from metadata supplied by the sample provider and were not determined by assay-based typing. The dataset comprised deeply sampled blood TCRbeta repertoires from subjects exposed to, actively infected with, or recovered from COVID-19. The material from the prospective study consisted of cDNA or gDNA derived from T cells, B-cell-depleted T cells, or PBMCs. Sample metadata almost always included a de-identified subject ID, COVID-19 status, age in years and sex. The repertoires were released in a freely available public database intended as a resource for research on the immune response to SARS-CoV-2. On the study overall, not on this receptor specifically: How much clinical and demographic metadata was included differed by source and by participant, and the metadata was provided uncurated.

The CDR3 goes from the cysteine to the phenylalanine over 14 residues. Of the read, only the CDR3 DNA is kept; its 42 bases are in frame from base 1. CDR1 is given as LGHDT and CDR2 as YNNKEL, both from the germline V gene (reference sequence). The V end loses 5 bases and the J end loses 4 bases, and a stretch of 12 bases separates them. Whole blood was collected in K2EDTA tubes by collaborating institutions according to the institutions' own protocols. For TCRbeta analysis, collaborator samples were shipped as frozen whole blood, as isolated PBMCs, or as DNA extracted from either sample type. What was sequenced was peripheral blood. The chain uses TRBV3-1 (or the pseudogene TRBV3-2) and TRBJ1-5, with a tentative D gene TRBD1 over 5 matching bases. The sequence was collected from a woman under 30 with acute or convalescent COVID-19. The CDR3 loop reads CASSISGGNQPQHF. The nucleotide sequence is TGTGCCAGCAGCATATCTGGGGGGAATCAGCCCCAGCATTTT.